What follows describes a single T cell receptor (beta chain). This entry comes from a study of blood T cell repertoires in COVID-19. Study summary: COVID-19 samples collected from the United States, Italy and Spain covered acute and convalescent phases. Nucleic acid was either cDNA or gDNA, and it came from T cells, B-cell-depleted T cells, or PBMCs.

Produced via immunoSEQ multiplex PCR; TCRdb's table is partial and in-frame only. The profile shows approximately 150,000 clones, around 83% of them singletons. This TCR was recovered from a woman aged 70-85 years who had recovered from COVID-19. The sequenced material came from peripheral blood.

CDR3 sequence (DNA): TGCGCCAGCAGCTTGGCATCTGTTGCCGAGAGCTATGGCTACACCTTC. This translates into CASSLASVAESYGYTF. The chain carries TRBV5-1 and TRBJ1-2; D remains unclear. Per germline, CDR1 SGHRS and CDR2 YFSETQ. The CDR3 consists of 16 residues. Deletions cut 0 bases from V and 4 bases from J, with 16 bases between.